This paragraph reports one T cell receptor (beta chain). What it binds is unknown. These data are taken from a study of CD8+ T cells in alopecia areata. General study results and limits: Patients shared TCRs less clearly than mice did, possibly owing to HLA. Lesional scalp, notably in alopecia totalis/universalis, had clonality above that of normal scalp.

Reverse transcription of extracted RNA yielded cDNA, which provided the sequencing template. Clones were read by immunoSEQ multiplex PCR, and TCRdb kept only the in-frame ones, dropping some. The sample gives 95,000 to 110,000 clones, around three fifths of which show up once; around 8.8% is in the top ten. V lost 1 base, J lost 4 bases, and 14 bases lay in between. This CDR3 is 16 amino acids long. CDR1 is SGHVS and CDR2 is FQNEAQ in the germline V gene. Material for sequencing was CD4+ T cells sorted from blood. This chain links TRBV7-8 with TRBJ1-5, with D possibly being TRBD1 (6 bases). This TCR was recovered from a human donor in good health. The CDR3 loop is CASSLETRGGNQPQHF. The CDR3 DNA follows: TGTGCCAGCAGCTTAGAGACGAGGGGGGGGAATCAGCCCCAGCATTTT.